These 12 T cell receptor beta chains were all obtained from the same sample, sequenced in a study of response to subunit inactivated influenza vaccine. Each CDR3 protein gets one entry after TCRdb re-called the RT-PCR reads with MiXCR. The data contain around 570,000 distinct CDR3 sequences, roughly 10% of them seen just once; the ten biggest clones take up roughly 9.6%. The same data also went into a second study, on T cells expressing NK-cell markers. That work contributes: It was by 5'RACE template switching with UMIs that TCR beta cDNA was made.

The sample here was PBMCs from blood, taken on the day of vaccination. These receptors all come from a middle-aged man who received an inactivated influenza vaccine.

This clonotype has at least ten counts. This CDR3 reads CASSMDASSDTQYF. CDR3 in DNA: TGCGCCAGCAGCATGGACGCGTCCTCCGATACGCAGTATTTT. The gene calls are TRBV5-1 and TRBJ2-3; D gene ambiguous. V lost 4 bases, J lost 6 bases, and 15 bases lay in between. This CDR3 has 14 residues. Germline V CDR1 and CDR2: SGHRS, YFSETQ.

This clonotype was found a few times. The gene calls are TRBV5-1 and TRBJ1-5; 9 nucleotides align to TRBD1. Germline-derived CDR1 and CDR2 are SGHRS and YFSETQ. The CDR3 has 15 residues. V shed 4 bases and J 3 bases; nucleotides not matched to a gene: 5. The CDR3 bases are TGCGCCAGCAGCCTGACAGGGGGAAACAATCAGCCCCAGCATTTT. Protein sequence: CASSLTGGNNQPQHF.

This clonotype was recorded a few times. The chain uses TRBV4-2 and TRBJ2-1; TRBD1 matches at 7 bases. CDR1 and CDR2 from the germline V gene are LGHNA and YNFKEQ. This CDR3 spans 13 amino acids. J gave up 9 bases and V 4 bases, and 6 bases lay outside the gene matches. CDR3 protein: CASSRANRGEQFF. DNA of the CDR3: TGTGCCAGCAGCCGCGCAAACAGGGGTGAGCAGTTCTTC.

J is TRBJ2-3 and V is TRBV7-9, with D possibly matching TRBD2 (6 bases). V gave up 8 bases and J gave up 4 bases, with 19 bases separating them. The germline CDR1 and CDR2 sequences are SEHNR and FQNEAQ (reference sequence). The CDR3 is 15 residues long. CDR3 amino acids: CASGVGGESSDTQYF. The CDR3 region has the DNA TGTGCCAGCGGCGTAGGCGGGGAATCGTCAGATACGCAGTATTTT.

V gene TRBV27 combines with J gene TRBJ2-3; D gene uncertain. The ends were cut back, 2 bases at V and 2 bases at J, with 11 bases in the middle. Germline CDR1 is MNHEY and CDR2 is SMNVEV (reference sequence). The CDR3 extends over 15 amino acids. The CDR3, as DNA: TGTGCCAGCAGTTTAAAGGGAACAGTCACAGATACGCAGTATTTT. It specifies CASSLKGTVTDTQYF.

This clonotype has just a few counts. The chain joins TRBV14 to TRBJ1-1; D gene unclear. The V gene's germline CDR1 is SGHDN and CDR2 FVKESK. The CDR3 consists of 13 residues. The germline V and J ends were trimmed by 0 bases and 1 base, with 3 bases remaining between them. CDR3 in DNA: TGTGCCAGCAGCCAAGACTGGAACACTGAAGCTTTCTTT. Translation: CASSQDWNTEAFF.

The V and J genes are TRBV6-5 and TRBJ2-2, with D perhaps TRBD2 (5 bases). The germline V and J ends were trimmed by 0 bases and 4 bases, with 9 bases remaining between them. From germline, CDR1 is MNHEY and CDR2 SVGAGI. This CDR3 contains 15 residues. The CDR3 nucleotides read TGTGCCAGCAGTTACTCCCTAGCCTCCACCGGGGAGCTGTTTTTT. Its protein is CASSYSLASTGELFF.

Here the CDR3 DNA reads TGTGCCAGCAGTTATTGGGACCAATCCTACGAGCAGTACTTC. Translation: CASSYWDQSYEQYF. V and J are TRBV6-5 and TRBJ2-7; D possibly uses TRBD1 or TRBD2 (5 bases each). The CDR3 loop spans 14 amino acids. Trimming pared 3 bases from V and 1 base from J, leaving 10 bases between. The germline CDR1 and CDR2 sequences are MNHEY and SVGAGI.

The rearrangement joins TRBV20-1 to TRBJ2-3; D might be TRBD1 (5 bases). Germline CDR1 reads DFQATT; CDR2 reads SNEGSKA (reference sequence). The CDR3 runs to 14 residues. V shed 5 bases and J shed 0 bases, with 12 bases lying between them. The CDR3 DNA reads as TGCAGTGCTGCTACAGGACCTAGCACAGATACGCAGTATTTT. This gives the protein CSAATGPSTDTQYF.

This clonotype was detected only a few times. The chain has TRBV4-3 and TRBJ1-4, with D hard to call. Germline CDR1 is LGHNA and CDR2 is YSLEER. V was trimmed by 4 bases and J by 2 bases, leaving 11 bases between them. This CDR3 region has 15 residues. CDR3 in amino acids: CASSPSGKTNEKLFF. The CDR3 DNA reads TGCGCCAGCAGCCCCTCTGGGAAGACTAATGAAAAACTGTTTTTT.

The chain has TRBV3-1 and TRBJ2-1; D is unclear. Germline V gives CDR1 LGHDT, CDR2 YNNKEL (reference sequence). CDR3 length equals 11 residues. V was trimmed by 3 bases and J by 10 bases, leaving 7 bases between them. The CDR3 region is CASSQYEEQFF. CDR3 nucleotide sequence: TGTGCCAGCAGCCAGTATGAGGAGCAGTTCTTC.

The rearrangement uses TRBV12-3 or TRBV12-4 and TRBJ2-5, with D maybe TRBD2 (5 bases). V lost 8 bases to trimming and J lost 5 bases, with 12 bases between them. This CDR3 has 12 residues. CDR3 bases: TGTGCCAGCGGTACTAGTAGGGAGACCCAGTACTTC. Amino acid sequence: CASGTSRETQYF.